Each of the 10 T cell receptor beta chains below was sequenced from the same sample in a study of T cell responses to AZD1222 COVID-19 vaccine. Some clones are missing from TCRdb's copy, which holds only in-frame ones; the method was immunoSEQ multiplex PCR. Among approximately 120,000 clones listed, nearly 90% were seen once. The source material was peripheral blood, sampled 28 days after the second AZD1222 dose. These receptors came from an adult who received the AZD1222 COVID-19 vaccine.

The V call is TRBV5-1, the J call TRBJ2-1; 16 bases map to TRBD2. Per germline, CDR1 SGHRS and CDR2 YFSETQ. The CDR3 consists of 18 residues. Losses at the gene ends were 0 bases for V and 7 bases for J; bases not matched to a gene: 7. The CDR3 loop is CASSLAPGLAGGRNEQFF. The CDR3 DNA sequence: TGCGCCAGCAGCTTGGCCCCGGGACTAGCGGGGGGGCGTAATGAGCAGTTCTTC.

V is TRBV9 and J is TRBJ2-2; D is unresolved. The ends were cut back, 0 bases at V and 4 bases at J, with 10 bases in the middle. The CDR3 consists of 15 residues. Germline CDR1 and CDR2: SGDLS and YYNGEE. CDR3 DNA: TGTGCCAGCAGCGTAGAAGGGCACAGCACCGGGGAGCTGTTTTTT. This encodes CASSVEGHSTGELFF.

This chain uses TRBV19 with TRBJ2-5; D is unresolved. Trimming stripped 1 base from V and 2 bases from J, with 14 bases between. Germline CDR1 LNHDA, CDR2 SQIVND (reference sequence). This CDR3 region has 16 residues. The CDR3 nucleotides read TGTGCCAGTAGTATAGGAGGCCTGGGCTTTCAAGAGACCCAGTACTTC. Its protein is CASSIGGLGFQETQYF.

In DNA, the CDR3 is TGTGCCAGCAGCTTGTTTACAGGGCAGGGAGAGGAGACCCAGTACTTC. This translates into CASSLFTGQGEETQYF. The chain joins TRBV5-4 to TRBJ2-5; TRBD1 is a possible D gene (6 bases). The CDR3 consists of 16 residues. V dropped 1 base and J dropped 5 bases, with 18 bases sitting between them. Per germline, CDR1 SGHNT and CDR2 YYREEE (reference sequence).

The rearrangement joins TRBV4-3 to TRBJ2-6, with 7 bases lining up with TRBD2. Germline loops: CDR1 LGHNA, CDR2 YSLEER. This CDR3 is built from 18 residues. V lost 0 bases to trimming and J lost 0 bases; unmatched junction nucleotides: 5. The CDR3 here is CASSQDAGASSGANVLTF. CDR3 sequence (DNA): TGCGCCAGCAGCCAAGATGCGGGAGCGAGCTCTGGGGCCAACGTCCTGACTTTC.

The CDR3, as DNA: TGTGCCAGCAGCTTCTTCAATCAGCCCCAGCATTTT. Protein: CASSFFNQPQHF. This sequence joins TRBV7-8 and TRBJ1-5, with D hard to call. V was pared by 3 bases and J by 3 bases, with 3 bases between. Germline V gene lookup returns CDR1 SGHVS and CDR2 FQNEAQ. This CDR3 is built from 12 residues.

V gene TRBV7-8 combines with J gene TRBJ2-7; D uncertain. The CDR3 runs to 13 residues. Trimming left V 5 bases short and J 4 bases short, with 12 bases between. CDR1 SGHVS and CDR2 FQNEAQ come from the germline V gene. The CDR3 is CASSPAPTYEQYF. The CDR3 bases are TGTGCCAGCAGCCCCGCCCCAACGTACGAGCAGTACTTC.

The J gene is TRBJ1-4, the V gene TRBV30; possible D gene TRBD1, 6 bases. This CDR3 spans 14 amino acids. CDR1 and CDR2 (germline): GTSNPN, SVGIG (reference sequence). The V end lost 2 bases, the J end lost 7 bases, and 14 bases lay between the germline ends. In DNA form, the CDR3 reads TGTGCCTGGAGTACGACAGGTCACGTTGAAAAACTGTTTTTT. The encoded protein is CAWSTTGHVEKLFF.

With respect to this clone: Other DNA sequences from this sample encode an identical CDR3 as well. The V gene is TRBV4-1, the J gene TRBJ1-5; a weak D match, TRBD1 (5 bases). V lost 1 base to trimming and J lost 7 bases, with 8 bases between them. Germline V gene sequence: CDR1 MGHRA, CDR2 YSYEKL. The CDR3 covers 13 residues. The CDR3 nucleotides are TGCGCCAGCAGCCAAGGGGGCCTACAGCCCCAGCATTTT. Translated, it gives CASSQGGLQPQHF.

The CDR3 sequence: CASSLWRRNSPLHF. The CDR3 coding sequence is TGTGCCAGCAGTTTATGGAGACGGAATTCACCCCTCCACTTT. V is TRBV28 and J is TRBJ1-6; D is unclear. Germline V lookup: CDR1 MDHEN, CDR2 SYDVKM. V was shortened by 0 bases and J by 7 bases, with 7 bases between the two germline ends. The CDR3 has 14 amino acids.